This TCR beta chain was captured in a study of shared clonotypes between healthy human individuals. Study information: Per donor, CD8 memory used one plate, CD8 naive used two, CD4 memory used three and CD4 naive used three.

Data came from immunoSEQ multiplex PCR; TCRdb stores just in-frame clones and leaves some out. The data hold some 700,000 clones, with about 90% observed a single time. Study-wide results and limits: Several donors held approximately 5% of naive CD4 clonotypes in common.

The donors were all Caucasian adults (living in Nashville, Tennessee). The CDR3 extends over 12 amino acids. The ends lost 0 bases at V and 9 bases at J; junction bases unmatched: 2. CDR1 SGHNT and CDR2 YYREEE come from the germline V gene (reference sequence). For this clone: Its target is not known.

The material sequenced was memory CD8+ T cells from PBMCs. Subset indicated: CD45RO+ cells pooled with CCR7-negative TemRA cells. This clonotype was obtained from a man aged 18 to 30 in good health. Some clones in this sample may be carry-over from other donors' samples. V is TRBV5-4 and J is TRBJ1-1; TRBD1 matches at 7 bases. CDR3 loop: CASSLAQGKAFF. The CDR3 DNA reads as TGTGCCAGCAGCTTGGCACAGGGGAAAGCTTTCTTT.